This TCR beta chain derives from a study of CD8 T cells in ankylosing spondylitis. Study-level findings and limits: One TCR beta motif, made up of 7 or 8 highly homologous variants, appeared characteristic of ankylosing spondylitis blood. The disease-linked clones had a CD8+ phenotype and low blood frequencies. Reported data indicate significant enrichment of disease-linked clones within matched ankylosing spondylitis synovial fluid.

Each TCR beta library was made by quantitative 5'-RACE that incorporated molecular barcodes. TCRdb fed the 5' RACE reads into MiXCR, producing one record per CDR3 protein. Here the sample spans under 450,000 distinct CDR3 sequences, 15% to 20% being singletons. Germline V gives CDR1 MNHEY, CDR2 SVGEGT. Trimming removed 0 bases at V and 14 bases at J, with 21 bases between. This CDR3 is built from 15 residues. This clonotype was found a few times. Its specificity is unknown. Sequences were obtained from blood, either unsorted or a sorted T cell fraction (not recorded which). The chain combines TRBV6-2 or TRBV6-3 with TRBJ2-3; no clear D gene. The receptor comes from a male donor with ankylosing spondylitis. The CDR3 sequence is CASSYSSYTPPSWYF. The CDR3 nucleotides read TGTGCCAGCAGTTACTCGTCCTACACCCCGCCATCCTGGTATTTT.